Below, one TCR beta chain is given with its context. The antigen is not known. These data come from a study of T cell responses to AZD1222 COVID-19 vaccine. Profiling relied on immunoSEQ multiplex PCR, and the TCRdb table lists in-frame clones only, not all of them. Among 150,000 to 200,000 clones listed, around 90% were seen once. Study-wide findings and caveats: Repertoires were obtained solely post-peak T cell response. Nearly half of unique spike-specific TCRs reportedly avoided B.1.351 and B.1.1.7 mutated regions. The CD4 TCRs associated with vaccination extended across spike and predominated at 160-218 and 743-854. Baseline seropositivity characterized only six AZD1222 recipients.

The CDR3 has 13 amino acids. Trimming removed 8 bases from V and 1 base from J, with 9 bases in between. The J gene is TRBJ2-1, the V gene TRBV12-3 or TRBV12-4; no reliable D call. This clonotype was obtained from an adult who received the AZD1222 COVID-19 vaccine. The specimen comprised peripheral blood, sampled 28 days after the second AZD1222 dose. The CDR3: CASLLGSYNEQFF. CDR3 DNA sequence: TGTGCCAGCTTGCTAGGATCCTACAATGAGCAGTTCTTC.